This T cell receptor beta chain was identified in a study of blood T cell repertoires in COVID-19. CDR1 SGHVS and CDR2 FQNEAQ come from the germline V gene. V was shortened by 5 bases and J by 0 bases, with 11 bases between the two germline ends. This CDR3 has 15 amino acids. TCRdb keeps only in-frame clones here, not all; method: immunoSEQ multiplex PCR. The table records 180,000 or so clones, about 90% of them present only once. V gene TRBV7-8 combines with J gene TRBJ1-5; perhaps TRBD1 as D (6 bases). The clonotype comes from a man younger than 30 with active or convalescent COVID-19. Sequencing input: peripheral blood. CDR3 sequence (DNA): TGTGCCAGCAGCCTAAGGACAGCTAGCAATCAGCCCCAGCATTTT. Residues: CASSLRTASNQPQHF.